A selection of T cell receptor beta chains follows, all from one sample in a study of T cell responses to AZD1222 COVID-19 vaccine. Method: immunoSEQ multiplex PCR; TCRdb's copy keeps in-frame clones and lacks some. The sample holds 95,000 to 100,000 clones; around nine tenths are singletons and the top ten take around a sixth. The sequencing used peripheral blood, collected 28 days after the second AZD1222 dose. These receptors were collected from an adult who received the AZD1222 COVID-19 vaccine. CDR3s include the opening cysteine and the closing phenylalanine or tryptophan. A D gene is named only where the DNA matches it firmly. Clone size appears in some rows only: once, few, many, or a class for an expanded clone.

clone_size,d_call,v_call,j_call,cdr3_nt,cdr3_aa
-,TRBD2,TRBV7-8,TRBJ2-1,TGTGCCAGCAGCTTGCAACTAGCGGGAGTGGTTGAGCAGTTCTTC,CASSLQLAGVVEQFF
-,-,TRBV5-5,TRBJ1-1,TGTGCCAGCAGCCCACCGGGACTGATGAACACTGAAGCTTTCTTT,CASSPPGLMNTEAFF
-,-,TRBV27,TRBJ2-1,TGTGCCAGCAGTTTCGGAACAGGGAGGAATGAGCAGTTCTTC,CASSFGTGRNEQFF
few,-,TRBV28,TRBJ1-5,TGTGCCAGCAGCATGGGCCCTGATTGGGTCAGTCAGCCCCAGCATTTT,CASSMGPDWVSQPQHF
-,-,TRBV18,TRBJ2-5,TGTGCCAGCTCACCACCTTATTTACAAGAGACCCAGTACTTC,CASSPPYLQETQYF
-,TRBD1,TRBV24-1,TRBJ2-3,TGTGCCACCAGTGATTCGACAGGGGCCTACACAGATACGCAGTATTTT,CATSDSTGAYTDTQYF
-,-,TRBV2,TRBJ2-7,TGTGCCAGCAGTCCCCTATACAGCTACGAGCAGTACTTC,CASSPLYSYEQYF
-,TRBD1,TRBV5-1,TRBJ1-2,TGCGCCAGCAGCTTGGAAACAGGGGCTGGCTATGGCTACACCTTC,CASSLETGAGYGYTF
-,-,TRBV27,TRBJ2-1,TGTGCCAGCAGTGTGGGTCAGAGGCCCGGCTACAATGAGCAGTTCTTC,CASSVGQRPGYNEQFF
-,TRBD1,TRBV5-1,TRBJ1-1,TGCGCCAGCAGCTTGGGTTCCCGGGGACAGGGGGCTGTCACTGAAGCTTTCTTT,CASSLGSRGQGAVTEAFF
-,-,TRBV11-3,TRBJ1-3,TGTGCCAGCAGCTTAGGGACAGCGGGAAACACCATATATTTT,CASSLGTAGNTIYF
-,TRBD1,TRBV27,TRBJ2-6,TGTGCCAGCAGAATAGCCGGGACAGGGAGCTCTGGGGCCAACGTCCTGACTTTC,CASRIAGTGSSGANVLTF
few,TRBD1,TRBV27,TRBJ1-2,TGTGCCAGCAGGACTTTACAGGGGGTAACCGGCTATGGCTACACCTTC,CASRTLQGVTGYGYTF
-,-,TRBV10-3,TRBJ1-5,TGTGCCATCAGTGACTCGGGTTATAGCAATCAGCCCCAGCATTTT,CAISDSGYSNQPQHF
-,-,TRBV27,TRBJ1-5,TGTGCCAGCAGTTTATACCCACCCCCGCTGGATCAGCCCCAGCATTTT,CASSLYPPPLDQPQHF
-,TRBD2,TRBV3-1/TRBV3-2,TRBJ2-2,TGTGCCAGCAGCCCGGGACTAGCGGGAGCAACCGGGGAGCTGTTTTTT,CASSPGLAGATGELFF
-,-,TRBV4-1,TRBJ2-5,TGCGCCAGCAGCCAGACTAACCGGGGCGGCCTGGGGACCCAGTACTTC,CASSQTNRGGLGTQYF
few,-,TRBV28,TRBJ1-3,TGTGCCAGCAGTTTTCTGCCAGGCAGCTCTGGAAACACCATATATTTT,CASSFLPGSSGNTIYF
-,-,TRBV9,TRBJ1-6,TGTGCCAGCAGCCACACAGACAGTAATTCACCCCTCCACTTT,CASSHTDSNSPLHF
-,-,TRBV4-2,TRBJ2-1,TGTGCCAGCAGCCAATCCCTGAGCTCCTACAATGAGCAGTTCTTC,CASSQSLSSYNEQFF
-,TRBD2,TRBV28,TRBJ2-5,TGTGCCAGCAGTTTGGGGAGGGTGTACCAAGAGACCCAGTACTTC,CASSLGRVYQETQYF
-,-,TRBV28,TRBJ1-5,TGTGCCAGCACCGTAGCCGGGACATCAAATCAGCCCCAGCATTTT,CASTVAGTSNQPQHF
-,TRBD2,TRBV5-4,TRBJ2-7,TGTGCCAGCAGCCTACAACGTAGTAGCGGGAATTACGAGCAGTACTTC,CASSLQRSSGNYEQYF
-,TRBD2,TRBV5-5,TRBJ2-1,TGTGCCAGCAGCTTTCGGAGACTAGCGGGGATTTTCTCCTACAATGAGCAGTTCTTC,CASSFRRLAGIFSYNEQFF
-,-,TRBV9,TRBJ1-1,TGTGCCAGCAGCGTAGTAGGGGGGGTTGAAGCTTTCTTT,CASSVVGGVEAFF
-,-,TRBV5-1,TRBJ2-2,TGCGCCAGCAGCTTCCGGGCAGGGTTGGTCACCGGGGAGCTGTTTTTT,CASSFRAGLVTGELFF
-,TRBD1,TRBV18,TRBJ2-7,TGTGCCAGCTCAATAGGACAGGGAACCTCCTACGAGCAGTACTTC,CASSIGQGTSYEQYF
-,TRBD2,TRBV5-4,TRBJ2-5,TGTGCCAGCAGCAGGGGACTAGCGGGAGAGACCCAGTACTTC,CASSRGLAGETQYF
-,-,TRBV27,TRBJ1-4,TGTGCCAGCAGTTTAGGGGGTGAAAAACTGTTTTTT,CASSLGGEKLFF
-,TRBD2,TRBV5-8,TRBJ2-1,TGTGCCAGCACCCCGGGACTAGCGGGAGGGCTGTACAATGAGCAGTTCTTC,CASTPGLAGGLYNEQFF
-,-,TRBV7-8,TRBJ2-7,TGTGCCAGCAGCTTAAGCCGTACCTACGAGCAGTACTTC,CASSLSRTYEQYF